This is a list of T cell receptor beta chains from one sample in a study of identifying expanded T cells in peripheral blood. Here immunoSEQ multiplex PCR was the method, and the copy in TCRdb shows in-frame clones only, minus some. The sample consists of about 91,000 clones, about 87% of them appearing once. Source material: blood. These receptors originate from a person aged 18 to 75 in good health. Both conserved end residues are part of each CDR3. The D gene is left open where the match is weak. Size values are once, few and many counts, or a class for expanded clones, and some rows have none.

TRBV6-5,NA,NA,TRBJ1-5,TGTGCCAGCAGCAGGATCGACCCGCATTTT,CASSRIDPHF
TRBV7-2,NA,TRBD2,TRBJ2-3,TGTGCCAGCAGCCCTGGACTAGCGGCCGATACGCAGTATTTT,CASSPGLAADTQYF
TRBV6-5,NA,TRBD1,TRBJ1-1,TGTGCCAGCAGTTACTCCTGGGACAGTCAAACTGAAGCTTTCTTT,CASSYSWDSQTEAFF
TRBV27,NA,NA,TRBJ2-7,TGTGCCAGCAGTTCCAAAGTCCCATTTGCGGGGCGCGAGCAGTACTTC,CASSSKVPFAGREQYF
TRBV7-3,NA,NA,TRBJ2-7,TGTGCCAGCAGCCCACCTAACTCCTACGAGCAGTACTTC,CASSPPNSYEQYF
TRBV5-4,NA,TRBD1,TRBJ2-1,TGTGCCAGCAGCTCCGACAGGGTCGGGGAGCAGTTCTTC,CASSSDRVGEQFF
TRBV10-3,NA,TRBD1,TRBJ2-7,TGTGCCATCAGTGAGTCGTTAATCCGGGACAGGGCCTACGAGCAGTACTTC,CAISESLIRDRAYEQYF
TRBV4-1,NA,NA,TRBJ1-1,TGCGCCAGCAGCCACCAGGGGATGAACACTGAAGCTTTCTTT,CASSHQGMNTEAFF
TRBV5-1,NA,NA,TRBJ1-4,TGCGCCAGCAGCTTGGGGGGCGGAGGTGAAAAACTGTTTTTT,CASSLGGGGEKLFF
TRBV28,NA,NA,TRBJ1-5,TGTGCCAGCAGTTTCCGAATCAATAGCAATCAGCCCCAGCATTTT,CASSFRINSNQPQHF
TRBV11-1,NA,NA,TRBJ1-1,TGTGCCAGCAGCCACCATTGGGGGGACCTCACTGAAGCTTTCTTT,CASSHHWGDLTEAFF
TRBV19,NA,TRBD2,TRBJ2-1,TGTGCCAGTAGCGTCCAACTAGCGAATGGGCAGTTCTTC,CASSVQLANGQFF
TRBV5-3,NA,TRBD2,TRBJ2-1,TGTGCCAGAAGCTTCGGACGGCTAGCGGGAGCACATGAGCAGTTCTTC,CARSFGRLAGAHEQFF
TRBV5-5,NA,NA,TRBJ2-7,TGTGCCAGCAGCTTGCTAACAGGGTTCTACGAGCAGTACTTC,CASSLLTGFYEQYF
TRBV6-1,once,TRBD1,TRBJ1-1,TGTGCCAGCAGTGATTGGACAGGGTCGGTCACTGAAGCTTTCTTT,CASSDWTGSVTEAFF
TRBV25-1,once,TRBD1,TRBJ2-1,TGTGCCAGCAGTGAACAGGGGGAGTACAATGAGCAGTTCTTC,CASSEQGEYNEQFF
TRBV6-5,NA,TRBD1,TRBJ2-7,TGTGCCAGCAGTTACACCCCAACAGGGGGGTACGAGCAGTACTTC,CASSYTPTGGYEQYF
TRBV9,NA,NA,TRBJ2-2,TGTGCCAGCAGCGTTCAGGCCTTGGAGACCGGGGAGCTGTTTTTT,CASSVQALETGELFF
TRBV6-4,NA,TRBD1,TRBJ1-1,TGTGCCAGCAGGATTCAGGGGGCCGGGGGCACTGAAGCTTTCTTT,CASRIQGAGGTEAFF
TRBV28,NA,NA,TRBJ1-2,TGTGCCAGCAGTTTGTGGAGGGGAATAGATGGCTACACCTTC,CASSLWRGIDGYTF
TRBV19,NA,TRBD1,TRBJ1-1,TGTGCCAGTAGTCCGTCGGACAGGGAGAACACTGAAGCTTTCTTT,CASSPSDRENTEAFF
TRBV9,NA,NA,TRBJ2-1,TGTGCCAGCAGCTACGACGGGACAAGCTCCTACAATGAGCAGTTCTTC,CASSYDGTSSYNEQFF
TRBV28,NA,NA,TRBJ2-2,TGTGCCAGCTTCGGGGATTTTGGGGAGCTGTTTTTT,CASFGDFGELFF
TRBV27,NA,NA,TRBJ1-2,TGTGCCAGCAGTCTCAGATACTCAGGCGATCCTAACTATGGCTACACCTTC,CASSLRYSGDPNYGYTF
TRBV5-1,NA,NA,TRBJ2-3,TGCGCCAGCAGCTTGGAGACACGCACAGATACGCAGTATTTT,CASSLETRTDTQYF
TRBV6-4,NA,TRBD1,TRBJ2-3,TGTGCCAGCAGTGACCGAGACAGGGCCACAGATACGCAGTATTTT,CASSDRDRATDTQYF